This T cell receptor beta chain was sequenced during a study of blood T cell repertoires in COVID-19. Profiled with immunoSEQ multiplex PCR; TCRdb holds only in-frame clones, not every one. The sample lists a few hundred thousand clones; 75% to 85% were seen once. This clone was observed a few times. Material: peripheral blood. The receptor's source is a human donor in a cohort sampled during active COVID-19.

In DNA, the CDR3 is TGTGCCAGCAGGATAAGCGGAGGGTGGGTCACCGGGGAGCTGTTTTTT. This translates into CASRISGGWVTGELFF. The chain links TRBV28 to TRBJ2-2; D possibly corresponds to TRBD2 (6 bases). Germline lookup yields CDR1 MDHEN and CDR2 SYDVKM. V lost 6 bases to trimming and J lost 4 bases, with 18 bases between them. This CDR3 spans 16 amino acids.